This T cell receptor beta chain was sequenced during a study of T-cell memory formation after mild COVID-19. In its sample, this clonotype was seen a few times. The target antigen is unknown. From germline, CDR1 is SGHRS and CDR2 YFSETQ. The CDR3 contains 15 residues. Trimming removed 4 bases from V and 5 bases from J; junction bases left unmatched: 9. Constant-segment primers were used for 5'RACE, and the resulting TCR alpha and TCR beta cDNA libraries carried sample barcodes and UMIs. TCRdb itself ran the 5' RACE reads through MiXCR, one entry per CDR3 protein. The data show about 620,000 distinct CDR3 sequences, approximately 18% seen once. Study observations and caveats: CM and EM subsets held most contracting CD4+ clones; EMRA held CD8+ ones.

This TCR came from an adult woman who had mild COVID-19 (a few samples of this study predate the infection). Cell type and time point are not known. The sequenced sample consisted of PBMCs or a T cell subset sorted from them (not recorded which). The gene calls are TRBV5-1 and TRBJ2-1; TRBD2 matches 7 bases. CDR3 amino acids: CASSPGTGGDNEQFF. CDR3 nucleotide sequence: TGCGCCAGCAGCCCGGGGACGGGGGGAGACAATGAGCAGTTCTTC.